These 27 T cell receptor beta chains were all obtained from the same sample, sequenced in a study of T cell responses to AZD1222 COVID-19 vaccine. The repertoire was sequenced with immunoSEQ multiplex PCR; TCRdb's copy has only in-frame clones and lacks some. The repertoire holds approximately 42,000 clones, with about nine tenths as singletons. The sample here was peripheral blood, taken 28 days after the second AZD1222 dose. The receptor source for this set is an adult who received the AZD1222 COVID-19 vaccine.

CDR3 sequence (DNA): TGCAGTGCGGGGTCAGGTGCCGGCTACACCTTC. The encoded protein is CSAGSGAGYTF. This rearrangement joins TRBV20-1 to TRBJ1-2; D is ambiguous. CDR3 length: 11 amino acids. The germline CDR1 and CDR2 sequences are DFQATT and SNEGSKA (reference sequence). V gave up 6 bases and J gave up 8 bases, with 13 bases separating them.

As DNA, the CDR3 is TGTGCCAGCAGTGGACAGGGGTTGGTGAACACTGAAGCTTTCTTT. Translated: CASSGQGLVNTEAFF. The chain carries TRBV27 and TRBJ1-1; 9 bases map to TRBD1. This CDR3 has 15 amino acids. Trimming removed 5 bases from V and 0 bases from J; junction bases left unmatched: 4. Looked up from germline, CDR1 is MNHEY and CDR2 is SMNVEV (reference sequence).

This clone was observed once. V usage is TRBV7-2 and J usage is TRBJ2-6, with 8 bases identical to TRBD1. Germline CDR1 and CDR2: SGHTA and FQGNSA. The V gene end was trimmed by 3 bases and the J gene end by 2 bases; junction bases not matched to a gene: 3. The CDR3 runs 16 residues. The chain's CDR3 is CASSLRTGTGANVLTF. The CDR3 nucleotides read TGTGCCAGCAGCTTGAGGACAGGGACTGGGGCCAACGTCCTGACTTTC.

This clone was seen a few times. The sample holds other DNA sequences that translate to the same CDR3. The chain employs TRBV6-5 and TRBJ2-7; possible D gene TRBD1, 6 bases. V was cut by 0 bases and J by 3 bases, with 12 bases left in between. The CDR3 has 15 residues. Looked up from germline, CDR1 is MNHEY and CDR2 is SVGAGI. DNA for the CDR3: TGTGCCAGCAGTTACTCGTTGGACAGCAGCTACGAGCAGTACTTC. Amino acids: CASSYSLDSSYEQYF.

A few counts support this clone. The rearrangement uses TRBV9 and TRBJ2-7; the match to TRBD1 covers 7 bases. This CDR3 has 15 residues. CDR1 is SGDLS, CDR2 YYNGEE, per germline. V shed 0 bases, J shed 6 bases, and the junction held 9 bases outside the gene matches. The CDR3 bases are TGTGCCAGCAGCGTAGATGGACAGGACAGAGCCGAGCAGTACTTC. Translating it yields CASSVDGQDRAEQYF.

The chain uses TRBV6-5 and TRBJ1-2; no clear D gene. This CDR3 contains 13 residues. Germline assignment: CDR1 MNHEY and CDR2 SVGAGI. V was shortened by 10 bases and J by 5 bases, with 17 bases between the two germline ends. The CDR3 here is CATSIAAGYGYTF. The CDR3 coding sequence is TGTGCCACCAGCATTGCGGCAGGATATGGCTACACCTTC.

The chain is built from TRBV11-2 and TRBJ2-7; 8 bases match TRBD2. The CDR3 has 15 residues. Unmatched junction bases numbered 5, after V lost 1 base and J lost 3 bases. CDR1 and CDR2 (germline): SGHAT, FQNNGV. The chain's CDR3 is CASSLADGGVYEQYF. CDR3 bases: TGTGCCAGCAGCTTAGCAGACGGGGGGGTCTACGAGCAGTACTTC.

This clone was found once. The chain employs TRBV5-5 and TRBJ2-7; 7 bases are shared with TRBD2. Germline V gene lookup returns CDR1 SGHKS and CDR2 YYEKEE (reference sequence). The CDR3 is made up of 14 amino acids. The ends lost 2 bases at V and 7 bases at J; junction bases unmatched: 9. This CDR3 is CASSFLAVTGEQYF. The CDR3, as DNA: TGTGCCAGCAGCTTCCTAGCGGTCACGGGGGAGCAGTACTTC. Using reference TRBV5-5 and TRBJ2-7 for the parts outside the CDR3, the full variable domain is DAGVTQSPTHLIKTRGQQVTLRCSPISGHKSVSWYQQVLGQGPQFIFQYYEKEERGRGNFPDRFSARQFPNYSSELNVNALLLGDSALYLCASSFLAVTGEQYFGPGTRLTVT.

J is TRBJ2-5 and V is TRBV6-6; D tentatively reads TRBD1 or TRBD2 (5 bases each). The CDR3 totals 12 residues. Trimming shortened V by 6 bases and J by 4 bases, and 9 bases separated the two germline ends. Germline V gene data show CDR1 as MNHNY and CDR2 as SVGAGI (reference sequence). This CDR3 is CASRFGGETQYF. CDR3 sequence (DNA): TGTGCCAGCAGATTTGGGGGAGAGACCCAGTACTTC.

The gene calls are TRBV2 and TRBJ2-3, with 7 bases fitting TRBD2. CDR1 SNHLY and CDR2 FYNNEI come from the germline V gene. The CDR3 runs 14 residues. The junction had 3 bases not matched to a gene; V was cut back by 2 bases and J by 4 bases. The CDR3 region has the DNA TGTGCCAGCAGTGAACTAGCGGCCCCAGATACGCAGTATTTT. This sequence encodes CASSELAAPDTQYF.

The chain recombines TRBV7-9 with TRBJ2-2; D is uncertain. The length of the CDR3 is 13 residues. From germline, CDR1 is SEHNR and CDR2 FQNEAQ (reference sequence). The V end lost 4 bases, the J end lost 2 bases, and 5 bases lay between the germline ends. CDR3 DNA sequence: TGTGCCAGCAGCTCGAGAAACACCGGGGAGCTGTTTTTT. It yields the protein CASSSRNTGELFF.

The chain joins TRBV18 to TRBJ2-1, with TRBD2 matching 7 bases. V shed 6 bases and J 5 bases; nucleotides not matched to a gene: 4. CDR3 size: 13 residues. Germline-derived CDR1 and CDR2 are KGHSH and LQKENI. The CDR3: CASSPGTNNEQFF. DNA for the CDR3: TGTGCCAGCTCTCCCGGGACTAACAATGAGCAGTTCTTC.

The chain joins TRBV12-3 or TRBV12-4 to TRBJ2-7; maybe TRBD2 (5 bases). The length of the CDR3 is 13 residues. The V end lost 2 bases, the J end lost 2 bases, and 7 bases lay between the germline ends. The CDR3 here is CASSLKRTYEQYF. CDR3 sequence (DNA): TGTGCCAGCAGTTTAAAGCGGACCTACGAGCAGTACTTC.

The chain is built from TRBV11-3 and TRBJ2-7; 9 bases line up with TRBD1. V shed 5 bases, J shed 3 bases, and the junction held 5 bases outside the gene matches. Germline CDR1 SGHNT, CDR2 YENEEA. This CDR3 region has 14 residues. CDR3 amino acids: CASSRGQGSYEQYF. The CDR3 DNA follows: TGTGCCAGCAGCCGGGGACAGGGAAGCTACGAGCAGTACTTC.

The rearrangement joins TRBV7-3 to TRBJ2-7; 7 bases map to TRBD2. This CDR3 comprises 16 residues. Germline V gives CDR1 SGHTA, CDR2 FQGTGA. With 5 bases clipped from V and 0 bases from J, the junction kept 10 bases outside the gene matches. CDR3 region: CASSKDPASGSYEQYF. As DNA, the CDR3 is TGTGCCAGCAGCAAAGACCCGGCTAGCGGCTCCTACGAGCAGTACTTC. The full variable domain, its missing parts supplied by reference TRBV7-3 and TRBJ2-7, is GAGVSQTPSNKVTEKGKYVELRCDPISGHTALYWYRQSLGQGPEFLIYFQGTGAADDSGLPNDRFFAVRPEGSVSTLKIQRTERGDSAVYLCASSKDPASGSYEQYFGPGTRLTVT.

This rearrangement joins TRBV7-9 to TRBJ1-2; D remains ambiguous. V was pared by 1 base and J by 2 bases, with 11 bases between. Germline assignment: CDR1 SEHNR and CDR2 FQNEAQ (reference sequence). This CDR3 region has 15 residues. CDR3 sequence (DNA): TGTGCCAGCAGCTTAGGTTCGAGCAGGAACTATGGCTACACCTTC. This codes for CASSLGSSRNYGYTF.

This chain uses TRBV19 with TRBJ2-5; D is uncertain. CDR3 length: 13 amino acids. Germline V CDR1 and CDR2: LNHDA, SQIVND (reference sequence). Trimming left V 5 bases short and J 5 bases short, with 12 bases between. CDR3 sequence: CASSLRVDETQYF. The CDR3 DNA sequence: TGTGCCAGTAGTCTTCGGGTAGACGAGACCCAGTACTTC.

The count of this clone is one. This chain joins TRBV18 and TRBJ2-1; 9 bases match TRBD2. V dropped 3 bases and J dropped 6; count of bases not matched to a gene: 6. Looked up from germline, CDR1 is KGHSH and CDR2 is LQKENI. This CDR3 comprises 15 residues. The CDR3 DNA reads TGTGCCAGCTCACCCTGGCGGGGGGGCGCCAATGAGCAGTTCTTC. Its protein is CASSPWRGGANEQFF.

CDR3 residues: CASSVGGQGLPYEQYF. The CDR3 DNA follows: TGTGCCAGCAGCGTAGGGGGACAGGGGTTACCCTACGAGCAGTACTTC. The rearrangement links TRBV2 to TRBJ2-7, with 10 bases identical to TRBD1. There are 16 residues in the CDR3. Germline V gene sequence: CDR1 SNHLY, CDR2 FYNNEI. J was trimmed by 2 bases and V by 6 bases; bases with no gene match: 10.

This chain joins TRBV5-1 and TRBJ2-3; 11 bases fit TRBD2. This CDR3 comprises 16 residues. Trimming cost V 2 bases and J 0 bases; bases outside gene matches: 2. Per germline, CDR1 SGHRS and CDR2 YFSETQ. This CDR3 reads CASSFSSGGSTDTQYF. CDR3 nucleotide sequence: TGCGCCAGCAGCTTCTCTAGCGGGGGGAGCACAGATACGCAGTATTTT.

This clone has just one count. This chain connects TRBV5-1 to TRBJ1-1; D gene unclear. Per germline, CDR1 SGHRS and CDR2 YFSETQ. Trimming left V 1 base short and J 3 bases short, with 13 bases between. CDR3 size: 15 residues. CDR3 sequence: CASSLSVGIDTEAFF. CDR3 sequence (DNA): TGCGCCAGCAGCTTGTCAGTGGGGATAGACACTGAAGCTTTCTTT.

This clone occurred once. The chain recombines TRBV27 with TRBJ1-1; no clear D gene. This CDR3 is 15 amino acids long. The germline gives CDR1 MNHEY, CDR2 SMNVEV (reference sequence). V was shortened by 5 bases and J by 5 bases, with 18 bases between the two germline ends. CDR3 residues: CASSLEGWGRTEAFF. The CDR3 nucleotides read TGTGCCAGCAGTCTCGAGGGTTGGGGTAGAACTGAAGCTTTCTTT.

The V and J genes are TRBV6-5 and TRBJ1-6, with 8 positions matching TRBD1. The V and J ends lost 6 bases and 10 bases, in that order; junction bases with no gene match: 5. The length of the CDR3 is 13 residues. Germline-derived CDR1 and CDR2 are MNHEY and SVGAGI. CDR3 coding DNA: TGTGCCAGCAGGACAGGGGTAGAGTCACCCCTCCACTTT. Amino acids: CASRTGVESPLHF.

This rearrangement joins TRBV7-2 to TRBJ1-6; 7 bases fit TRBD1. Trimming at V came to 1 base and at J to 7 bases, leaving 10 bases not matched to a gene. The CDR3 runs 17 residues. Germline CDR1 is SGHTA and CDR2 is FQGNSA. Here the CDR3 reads CASSLESGPGQNSPLHF. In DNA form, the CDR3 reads TGTGCCAGCAGCTTAGAATCTGGGCCGGGACAGAATTCACCCCTCCACTTT.

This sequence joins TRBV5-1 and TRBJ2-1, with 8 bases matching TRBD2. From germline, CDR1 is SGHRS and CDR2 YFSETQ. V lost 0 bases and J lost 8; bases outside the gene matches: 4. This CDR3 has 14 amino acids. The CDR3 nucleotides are TGCGCCAGCAGCTTGGCGGGGGGGCTCGATGAGCAGTTCTTC. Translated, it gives CASSLAGGLDEQFF.

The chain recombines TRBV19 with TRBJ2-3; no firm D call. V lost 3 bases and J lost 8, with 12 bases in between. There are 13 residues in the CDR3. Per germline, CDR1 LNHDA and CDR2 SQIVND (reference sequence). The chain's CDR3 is CASSIDNFRTQYF. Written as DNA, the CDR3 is TGTGCCAGTAGTATTGATAACTTCCGTACGCAGTATTTT.

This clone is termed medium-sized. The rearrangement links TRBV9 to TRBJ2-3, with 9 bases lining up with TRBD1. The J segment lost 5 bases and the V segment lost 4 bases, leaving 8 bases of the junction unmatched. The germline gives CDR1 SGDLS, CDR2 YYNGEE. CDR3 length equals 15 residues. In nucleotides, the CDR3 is TGTGCCAGCAGCCCCTCCGGGACAGGGATAGATACGCAGTATTTT. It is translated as CASSPSGTGIDTQYF.